This TCR beta chain came from a study of blood T cells in healthy people across ages. In this sample, this clonotype turned up a few times. This CDR3 contains 16 residues. Per the germline V gene, CDR1 is MNHEY and CDR2 is SVGAGI. Primed by a sample-barcoded 5' primer and a J-beta primer mix, a second PCR proceeded for about 6 to 12 cycles. Each sample provided no less than 2.5 million CDR3-containing paired-end reads. TCRdb used MiXCR to reprocess the 5' RACE reads, holding one entry per CDR3 protein. The sample lists around 780,000 distinct CDR3 sequences; 20% to 30% were seen once. Separately, the same data were catalogued under a study of T cells of mothers and their children. That source reports: All donors were healthy and Caucasian; they were three mothers and their six children. Maternal samples each gave over 10 million TCR beta CDR3 reads, and child samples 3 million to 3.5 million each.

What was sequenced was blood. This sequence originates from a boy between 5 and 17 years old in good health. The J gene is TRBJ2-5, the V gene TRBV6-5; 9 positions match TRBD2. The closer fit of TRBJ2-1 to the DNA end suggests the J call may be wrong. This CDR3 reads CASSYPQRGVHNEQFF. The CDR3 nucleotides read TGTGCCAGCAGTTACCCCCAGCGGGGGGTACACAATGAGCAGTTCTTC.